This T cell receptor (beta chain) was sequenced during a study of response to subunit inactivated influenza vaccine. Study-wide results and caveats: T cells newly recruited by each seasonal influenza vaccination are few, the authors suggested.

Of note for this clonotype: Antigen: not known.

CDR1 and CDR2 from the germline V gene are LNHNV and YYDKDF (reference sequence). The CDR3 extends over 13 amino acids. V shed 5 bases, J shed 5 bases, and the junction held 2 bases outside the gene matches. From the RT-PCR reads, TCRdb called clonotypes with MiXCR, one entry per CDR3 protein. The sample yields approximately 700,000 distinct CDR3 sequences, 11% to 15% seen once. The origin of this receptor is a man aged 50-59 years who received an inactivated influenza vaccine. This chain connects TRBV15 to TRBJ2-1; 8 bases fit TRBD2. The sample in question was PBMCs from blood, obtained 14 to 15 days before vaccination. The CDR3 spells CATSLAGNNEQFF. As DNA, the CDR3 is TGTGCCACCAGCTTAGCGGGAAACAATGAGCAGTTCTTC.